What follows are 23 T cell receptor beta chains derived from one specimen sequenced in a study of blood T cells in healthy people across ages. PCR was performed a second time for about 6 to 12 cycles using a sample-barcoded 5' primer and a J-beta primer mix. TCRdb redid the calling of the 5' RACE reads with MiXCR, one entry per CDR3 protein. The table shows around 940,000 distinct CDR3 sequences, with 51% occurring only once. Material: blood. The receptor source for this set is a woman aged 55 to 70 in good health.

The CDR3 DNA reads TGTGCCAGCAGCCAAAGGACAGGGTCGTACACAGATACGCAGTATTTT. Translated: CASSQRTGSYTDTQYF. The chain is built from TRBV3-1 and TRBJ2-3; 8 positions match TRBD1. The V segment lost 2 bases and the J segment 2 bases; nucleotides outside the gene matches: 6. In germline, CDR1 is LGHDT, CDR2 YNNKEL (reference sequence). This CDR3 spans 16 amino acids.

This clonotype was observed a handful of times. The V gene is TRBV28, the J gene TRBJ2-4, with 7 positions matching TRBD2. From germline, CDR1 is MDHEN and CDR2 SYDVKM. The CDR3 contains 16 residues. Unmatched junction bases numbered 10, after V lost 6 bases and J lost 2 bases. CDR3 residues: CASSRILAVSKNIQYF. CDR3 coding DNA: TGTGCCAGCAGCCGTATCCTAGCGGTATCCAAAAACATTCAGTACTTC.

This clonotype turned up a few times. The chain recombines TRBV27 with TRBJ1-2; 7 positions agree with TRBD1. Germline-derived CDR1 and CDR2 are MNHEY and SMNVEV (reference sequence). The V and J ends lost 5 bases and 6 bases, in that order; junction bases with no gene match: 18. The CDR3 runs to 17 residues. CDR3 amino acids: CASSPDREYIKRNGYTF. The CDR3 nucleotides are TGTGCCAGCAGTCCAGACAGGGAATATATCAAACGCAATGGCTACACCTTC.

The chain joins TRBV29-1 to TRBJ2-3, with D unresolved. The V gene lost 6 bases and the J gene lost 3 bases, with 13 bases spanning the gap. The CDR3 is made up of 13 amino acids. Germline V CDR1 and CDR2: SQVTM, ANQGSEA. CDR3 DNA: TGCAGCGTCGGAATTCTCGCTACAGATACGCAGTATTTT. This encodes CSVGILATDTQYF.

J is TRBJ1-1 and V is TRBV20-1, with TRBD1 as a possible D gene (5 bases). This CDR3 has 14 amino acids. Germline V gene data show CDR1 as DFQATT and CDR2 as SNEGSKA (reference sequence). V lost 7 bases, J lost 0 bases, and 15 bases lay in between. The CDR3 DNA reads as TGCAGTGTCCGTTCGGGGCATTTGAACACTGAAGCTTTCTTT. This translates into CSVRSGHLNTEAFF.

This clonotype was detected once. This chain uses TRBV28 with TRBJ1-6; D gene uncertain. The CDR3 covers 14 residues. V lost 6 bases, J lost 2 bases, and 8 bases lay in between. Per the germline V gene, CDR1 is MDHEN and CDR2 is SYDVKM. This CDR3 reads CASRGFPYNSPLHF. DNA of the CDR3: TGTGCCAGCAGGGGGTTCCCCTATAATTCACCCCTCCACTTT.

As for this clonotype: A much larger clone lies a single base off, so this may be a read error. The gene calls are TRBV29-1 and TRBJ2-5; D is unclear. The J call may be incorrect, as the DNA end agrees better with TRBJ2-7. In germline, CDR1 is SQVTM, CDR2 ANQGSEA. CDR3 length: 12 residues. CDR3 coding DNA: TGCAGCGTTGTGGACGGAACCTACGAGCAGTACTTC. Encoded protein: CSVVDGTYEQYF.

The rearrangement uses TRBV5-5 and TRBJ2-7; possibly TRBD1 for D (6 bases). The end of the DNA fits TRBJ2-5 better, so the J call may be wrong. The CDR3 contains 15 residues. CDR1 is SGHKS and CDR2 is YYEKEE in the germline V gene (reference sequence). For the CDR3, the DNA is TGTGCCAGCAGCTTGGGACAGGAACATGTAAAGACCCAGTACTTC. This gives the protein CASSLGQEHVKTQYF.

A word on this clonotype: Relative to the germline gene, one junction end is altered; a read error may explain this. The gene calls are TRBV11-2 and TRBJ2-1; D is unclear. Germline V gene sequence: CDR1 SGHAT, CDR2 FQNNGV. The CDR3 runs to 12 residues. CDR3 coding DNA: TGTGCCAGCAGCGTAGAGGTCGGCAGCCAGTTCTTC. Its translation is CASSVEVGSQFF.

The rearrangement uses TRBV11-3 and TRBJ2-1; TRBD2 might be the D (5 bases). V shed 0 bases and J shed 7 bases, with 10 bases lying between them. The CDR3 length is 14 residues. The germline V gene has CDR1 SGHNT and CDR2 YENEEA. CDR3 protein: CASSLESSWNEQFF. CDR3 nucleotides: TGTGCCAGCAGCTTAGAATCTAGCTGGAATGAGCAGTTCTTC.

This clonotype was counted a single time. The chain carries TRBV20-1 and TRBJ1-1; 8 positions agree with TRBD1. The CDR3 length is 11 residues. Looked up from germline, CDR1 is DFQATT and CDR2 is SNEGSKA (reference sequence). This CDR3 reads CSTGGSTEAFF. As DNA, the CDR3 is TGCAGCACAGGGGGTAGCACTGAAGCTTTCTTT.

V and J are TRBV6-1 and TRBJ1-2, with D unclear. The CDR3 is made up of 14 amino acids. The V gene lost 1 base and the J gene lost 3 bases, with 9 bases spanning the gap. CDR1 and CDR2 from the germline V gene are MNHNS and SASEGT. The CDR3 loop is CASSEGGFYYGYTF. The CDR3 nucleotides read TGTGCCAGCAGTGAAGGAGGTTTCTACTATGGCTACACCTTC.

This clonotype has a single count. The CDR3 reads CATSGKTGNEQFF. CDR3 in DNA: TGTGCCACCAGTGGTAAGACAGGGAATGAGCAGTTCTTC. The rearrangement links TRBV24-1 to TRBJ2-1, with TRBD1 matching 7 bases. In germline, CDR1 is KGHDR, CDR2 SFDVKD. The CDR3 has 13 residues. After removal of 5 bases from V and 7 bases from J, the junction contained 4 bases not matched to a gene.

This clonotype was seen more than once but under ten times. The V gene is TRBV12-3 or TRBV12-4, the J gene TRBJ2-3; D might be TRBD1 (6 bases). Trimming shortened V by 4 bases and J by 4 bases, and 18 bases separated the two germline ends. The CDR3 sequence is 16 residues long. CDR3 DNA: TGTGCCAGCAGTTGGGGACGGGTAAAGGGGGCAGATACGCAGTATTTT. Its protein product is CASSWGRVKGADTQYF.

In this sample, this clonotype turned up a few times. The chain joins TRBV5-6 to TRBJ2-5; D is ambiguous. The CDR3 is made up of 15 amino acids. V lost 0 bases to trimming and J lost 1 base, with 10 bases between them. Germline assignment: CDR1 SGHDT and CDR2 YYEEEE. The CDR3 spells CASSLGPRPQETQYF. The CDR3 DNA is TGTGCCAGCAGCTTGGGTCCCCGACCCCAAGAGACCCAGTACTTC. Based on the CDR3 plus reference TRBV5-6 and TRBJ2-5, the full variable domain is DAGVTQSPTHLIKTRGQQVTLRCSPKSGHDTVSWYQQALGQGPQFIFQYYEEEERQRGNFPDRFSGHQFPNYSSELNVNALLLGDSALYLCASSLGPRPQETQYFGPGTRLLVL.

The chain recombines TRBV13 with TRBJ1-2, with 8 bases lining up with TRBD1. Looked up from germline, CDR1 is PRHDT and CDR2 is FYEKMQ (reference sequence). Trimming took 6 bases from V and 0 from J; bases not matched to a gene: 9. CDR3 length: 16 residues. The CDR3 region has the DNA TGTGCCAGCAGACGCACCGGGACAGGAGCTAACTATGGCTACACCTTC. Its translation is CASRRTGTGANYGYTF. Full variable domain (rest looked up from reference TRBV13 and TRBJ1-2): AAGVIQSPRHLIKEKRETATLKCYPIPRHDTVYWYQQGPGQDPQFLISFYEKMQSDKGSIPDRFSAQQFSDYHSELNMSSLELGDSALYFCASRRTGTGANYGYTFGSGTRLTVV.

V usage is TRBV4-1 and J usage is TRBJ2-3, with D maybe TRBD2 (7 bases). Germline V gives CDR1 MGHRA, CDR2 YSYEKL. This CDR3 is 17 amino acids long. Trimming took 0 bases from V and 3 from J, leaving 16 bases between them. CDR3 residues: CASSQDAGALGTDTQYF. In nucleotides, the CDR3 is TGCGCCAGCAGCCAAGATGCGGGGGCCCTAGGGACAGATACGCAGTATTTT.

This clonotype has more than one count but fewer than ten. The CDR3 region is CSVVSNQETQYF. In DNA form, the CDR3 reads TGCAGCGTTGTTTCGAACCAAGAGACCCAGTACTTC. The chain is built from TRBV29-1 and TRBJ2-5; no firm D call. Trimming left V 4 bases short and J 0 bases short, with 6 bases between. The CDR3 sequence is 12 residues long. Germline V lookup: CDR1 SQVTM, CDR2 ANQGSEA.

The chain joins TRBV5-1 to TRBJ1-2; possible D gene TRBD1, 5 bases. The CDR3 is 15 amino acids. V lost 5 bases and J lost 4, with 18 bases in between. Germline CDR1 reads SGHRS; CDR2 reads YFSETQ. This CDR3 is CASRRGDLGSYGYTF. The CDR3 DNA is TGCGCCAGCAGGAGAGGGGACCTTGGCTCCTATGGCTACACCTTC.

The rearrangement uses TRBV30 and TRBJ2-7; D is unclear. Germline-derived CDR1 and CDR2 are GTSNPN and SVGIG (reference sequence). V lost 4 bases and J 2 bases, leaving 9 bases between the germline ends. This CDR3 has 12 amino acids. The CDR3 is CAWKLRTYEQYF. As DNA, the CDR3 is TGTGCCTGGAAGTTGAGGACCTACGAGCAGTACTTC.

This clonotype was counted a few times. This chain joins TRBV7-2 and TRBJ1-4; 7 positions agree with TRBD1. With V trimmed by 2 bases and J by 6 bases, 6 bases remained unmatched. The CDR3 is 15 residues long. Germline CDR1 is SGHTA and CDR2 is FQGNSA. Here the CDR3 DNA reads TGTGCCAGCAGCTTACTCGGGACAGCAGATGAAAAACTGTTTTTT. This sequence encodes CASSLLGTADEKLFF.

The chain is built from TRBV7-8 and TRBJ1-1; D unresolved. The CDR3 has 15 residues. Trimming left V 0 bases short and J 3 bases short, with 11 bases between. Germline assignment: CDR1 SGHVS and CDR2 FQNEAQ. The CDR3 loop reads CASSLAQEGYTEAFF. The CDR3 nucleotides are TGTGCCAGCAGCTTAGCGCAGGAGGGTTACACTGAAGCTTTCTTT.

The chain is built from TRBV27 and TRBJ2-7; tentatively, D is TRBD2 (6 bases). The V and J ends lost 5 bases and 0 bases respectively, with 20 bases between them. The CDR3 sequence is 17 residues long. Germline CDR1 and CDR2: MNHEY and SMNVEV (reference sequence). Here the CDR3 DNA reads TGTGCCAGCAGTCCAAACCCCCGGGAGTCCAGCTCCTACGAGCAGTACTTC. This translates into CASSPNPRESSSYEQYF.